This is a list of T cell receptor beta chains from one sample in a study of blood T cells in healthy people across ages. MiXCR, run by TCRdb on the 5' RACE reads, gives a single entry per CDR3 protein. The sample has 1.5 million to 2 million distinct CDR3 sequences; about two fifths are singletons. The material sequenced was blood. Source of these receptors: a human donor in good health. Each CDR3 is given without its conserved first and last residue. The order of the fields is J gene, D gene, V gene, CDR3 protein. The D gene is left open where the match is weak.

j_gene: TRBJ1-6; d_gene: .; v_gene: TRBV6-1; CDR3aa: ASRALHRADNSPLH
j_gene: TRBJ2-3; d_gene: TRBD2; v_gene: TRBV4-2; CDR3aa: ASSQEGLAELTTDTQY
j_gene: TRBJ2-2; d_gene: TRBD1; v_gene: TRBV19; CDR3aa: ASSSRDSWSGELF
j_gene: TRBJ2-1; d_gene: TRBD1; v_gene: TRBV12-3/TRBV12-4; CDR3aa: ASSFTTDRTGAGNEQF
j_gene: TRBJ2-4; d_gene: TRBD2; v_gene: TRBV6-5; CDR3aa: ASRTGGVNIQY
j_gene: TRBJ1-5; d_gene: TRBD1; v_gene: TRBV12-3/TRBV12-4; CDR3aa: ASTPTGGFQPQH
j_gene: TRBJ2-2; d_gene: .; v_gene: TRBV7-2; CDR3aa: ASSLNRGRTGELF
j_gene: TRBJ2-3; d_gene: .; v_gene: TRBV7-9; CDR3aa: ASSHGQRTDTQY
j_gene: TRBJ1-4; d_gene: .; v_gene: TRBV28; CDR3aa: ASSFSELEVATNEKLF
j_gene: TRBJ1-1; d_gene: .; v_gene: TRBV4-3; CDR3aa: ASSYIPEQGEAF
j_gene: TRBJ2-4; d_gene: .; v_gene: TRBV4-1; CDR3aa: AGSLGTVLGNIQY
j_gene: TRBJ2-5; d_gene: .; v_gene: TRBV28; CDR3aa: ASSFIGIRETQY
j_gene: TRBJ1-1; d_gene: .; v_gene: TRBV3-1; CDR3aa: ASSQDTRGNGAF
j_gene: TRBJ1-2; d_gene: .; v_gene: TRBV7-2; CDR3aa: ASSLQFRGDGYT
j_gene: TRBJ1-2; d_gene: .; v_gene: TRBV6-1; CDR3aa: ASRDGLMEGYT
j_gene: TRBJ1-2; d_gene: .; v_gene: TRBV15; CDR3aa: ATSRVSWGGLDYGYT